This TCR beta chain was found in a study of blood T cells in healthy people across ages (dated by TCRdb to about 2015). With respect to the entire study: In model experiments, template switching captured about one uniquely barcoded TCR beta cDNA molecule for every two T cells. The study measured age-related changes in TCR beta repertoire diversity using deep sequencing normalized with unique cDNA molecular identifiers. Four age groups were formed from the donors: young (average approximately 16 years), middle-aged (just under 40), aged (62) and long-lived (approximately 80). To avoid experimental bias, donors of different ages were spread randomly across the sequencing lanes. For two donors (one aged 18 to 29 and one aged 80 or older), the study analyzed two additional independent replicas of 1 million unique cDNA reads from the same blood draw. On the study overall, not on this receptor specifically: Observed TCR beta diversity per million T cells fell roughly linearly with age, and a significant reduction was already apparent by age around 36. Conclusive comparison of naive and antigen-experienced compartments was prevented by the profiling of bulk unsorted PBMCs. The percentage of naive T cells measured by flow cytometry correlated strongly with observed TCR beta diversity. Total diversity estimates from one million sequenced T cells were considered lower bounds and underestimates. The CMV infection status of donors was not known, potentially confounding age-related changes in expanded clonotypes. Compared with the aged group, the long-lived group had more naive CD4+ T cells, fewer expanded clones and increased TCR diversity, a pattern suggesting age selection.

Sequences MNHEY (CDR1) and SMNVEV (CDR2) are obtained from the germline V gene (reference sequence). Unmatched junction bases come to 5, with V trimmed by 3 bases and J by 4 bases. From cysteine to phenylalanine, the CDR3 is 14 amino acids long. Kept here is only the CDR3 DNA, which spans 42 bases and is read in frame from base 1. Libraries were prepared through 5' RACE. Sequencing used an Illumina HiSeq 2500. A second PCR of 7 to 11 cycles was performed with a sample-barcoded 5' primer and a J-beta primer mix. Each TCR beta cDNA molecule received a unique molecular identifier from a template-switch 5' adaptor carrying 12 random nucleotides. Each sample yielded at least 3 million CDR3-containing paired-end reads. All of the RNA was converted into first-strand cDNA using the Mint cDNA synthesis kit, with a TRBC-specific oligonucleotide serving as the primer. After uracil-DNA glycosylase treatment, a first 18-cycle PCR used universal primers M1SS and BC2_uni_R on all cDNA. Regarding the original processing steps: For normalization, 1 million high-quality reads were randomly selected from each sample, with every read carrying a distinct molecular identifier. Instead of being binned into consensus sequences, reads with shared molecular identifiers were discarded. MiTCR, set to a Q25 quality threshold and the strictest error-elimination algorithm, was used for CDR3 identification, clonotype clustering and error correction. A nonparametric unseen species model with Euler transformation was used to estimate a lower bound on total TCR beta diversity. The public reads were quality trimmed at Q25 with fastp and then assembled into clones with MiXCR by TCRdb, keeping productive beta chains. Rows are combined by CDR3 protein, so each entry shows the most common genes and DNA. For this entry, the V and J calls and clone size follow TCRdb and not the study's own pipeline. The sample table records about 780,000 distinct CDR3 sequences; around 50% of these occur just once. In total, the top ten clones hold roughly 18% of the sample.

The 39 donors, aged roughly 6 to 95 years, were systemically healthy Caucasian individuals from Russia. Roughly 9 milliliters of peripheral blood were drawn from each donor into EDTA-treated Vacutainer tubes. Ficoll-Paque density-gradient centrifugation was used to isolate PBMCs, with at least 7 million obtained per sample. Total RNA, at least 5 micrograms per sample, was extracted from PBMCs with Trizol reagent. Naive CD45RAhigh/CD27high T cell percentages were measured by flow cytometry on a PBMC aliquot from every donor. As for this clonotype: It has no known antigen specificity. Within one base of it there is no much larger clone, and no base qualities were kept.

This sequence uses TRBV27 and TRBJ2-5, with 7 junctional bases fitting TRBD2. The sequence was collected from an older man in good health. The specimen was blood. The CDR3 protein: CASSFWGGRETQYF. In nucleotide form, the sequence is TGTGCCAGCAGTTTCTGGGGGGGGAGAGAGACCCAGTACTTC.